These 23 T cell receptor beta chains were all obtained from the same sample, sequenced in a study of T cells in Graves' hyperthyroidism and ophthalmopathy. TCR beta CDR3 regions were amplified from RNA. Primed by the HTBI set, a first-round RT-PCR was run on the TCR CDR3. TCRdb fed the multiplex PCR reads into MiXCR, producing one record per CDR3 protein. The table lists about 270,000 distinct CDR3 sequences, less than 30% of them singletons. The sample comprised blood. These receptors originate from a man aged 35 to 55 with Graves' hyperthyroidism that later progressed to Graves' ophthalmopathy.

Many counts were recorded for this clonotype. The chain has TRBV2 and TRBJ2-2, with D perhaps given as TRBD1 or TRBD2 (5 bases each). CDR1 SNHLY and CDR2 FYNNEI come from the germline V gene. Between the trimmed V and J ends, which lost 4 bases and 7 bases, there was a span of 16 bases. CDR3 length: 15 residues. The chain's CDR3 is CASSVGVPQGGELFF. The DNA for the CDR3 is TGTGCCAGCAGTGTGGGGGTTCCTCAGGGCGGGGAGCTGTTTTTT.

This clonotype has at least ten counts. The V gene is TRBV12-3 or TRBV12-4, the J gene TRBJ1-5; tentative D call: TRBD1 (6 bases). CDR3 length equals 14 residues. V lost 6 bases, J lost 4 bases, and 13 bases lay in between. CDR3 DNA sequence: TGTGCCAGCAGCAAAGGACAGAATAATCAGCCCCAGCATTTT. Its protein is CASSKGQNNQPQHF.

The rearrangement uses TRBV6-1 and TRBJ2-2; D call uncertain. The germline gives CDR1 MNHNS, CDR2 SASEGT. Deletions cut 7 bases from V and 5 bases from J, with 11 bases between. The CDR3 runs to 13 residues. The CDR3 DNA reads TGTGCCAGCACCCTCTCCTCGACCGGGGAGCTGTTTTTT. Its protein product is CASTLSSTGELFF.

J is TRBJ2-2 and V is TRBV20-1; TRBD1 matches at 9 bases. The junction had 4 bases not matched to a gene; V was cut back by 2 bases and J by 3 bases. This CDR3 region has 15 residues. Per germline, CDR1 DFQATT and CDR2 SNEGSKA (reference sequence). CDR3 protein: CSARKGDRDTGELFF. CDR3 nucleotides: TGCAGTGCTAGAAAGGGGGACAGGGACACCGGGGAGCTGTTTTTT.

This clonotype has at least ten counts. J is TRBJ1-5 and V is TRBV20-1; 9 bases align to TRBD1. The CDR3 spans 15 residues. The ends lost 4 bases at V and 3 bases at J; junction bases unmatched: 7. Germline CDR1 DFQATT, CDR2 SNEGSKA (reference sequence). CDR3: CSAIRTGAYNQPQHF. The CDR3 nucleotides read TGCAGTGCTATCCGGACAGGGGCCTACAATCAGCCCCAGCATTTT.

Remarks on this clonotype: A much larger clone lies one base from this, so it may be a read error. The J gene is TRBJ2-7, the V gene TRBV20-1, with 9 bases matching TRBD1. The CDR3 is made up of 13 amino acids. CDR1 and CDR2 (germline): DFQATT, SNEGSKA (reference sequence). V shed 3 bases, J shed 0 bases, and the junction held 0 bases outside the gene matches. CDR3 in DNA: TGCAGTGCTAGGACAGGGGGCTCCTACGAGCAGTACTTC. It yields the protein CSARTGGSYEQYF.

This clonotype occurred many times. The chain combines TRBV7-8 with TRBJ2-7; no definite D call. Trimming stripped 5 bases from V and 4 bases from J, with 12 bases between. In germline, CDR1 is SGHVS, CDR2 FQNEAQ. The CDR3 spans 13 residues. DNA for the CDR3: TGTGCCAGCAGCCGAGAGAAGGCTTACGAGCAGTACTTC. Translation: CASSREKAYEQYF.

This clonotype has a handful of counts. V is TRBV6-5 and J is TRBJ2-5, with D possibly called TRBD1 or TRBD2 (5 bases each). Germline-derived CDR1 and CDR2 are MNHEY and SVGAGI. V shed 2 bases and J shed 5 bases, with 15 bases lying between them. The length of the CDR3 is 15 residues. CDR3 DNA sequence: TGTGCCAGCAGTTACGCCGAGGGGTTCGAGGAGACCCAGTACTTC. This sequence encodes CASSYAEGFEETQYF.

The chain combines TRBV19 with TRBJ1-5; tentative D call: TRBD1 (6 bases). The V and J ends lost 6 bases and 1 base respectively, with 16 bases between them. The CDR3 length is 16 residues. Per germline, CDR1 LNHDA and CDR2 SQIVND (reference sequence). CDR3 in amino acids: CASRPQGRYSNQPQHF. The CDR3 region has the DNA TGTGCCAGTAGACCACAGGGACGGTACAGCAATCAGCCCCAGCATTTT.

This clonotype was seen repeatedly, ten times or more. The CDR3 coding sequence is TGTGCCTGGAGCTCCCCTACGACAGGTCGCTCTGGAAACACCATATATTTT. This gives the protein CAWSSPTTGRSGNTIYF. V and J are TRBV30 and TRBJ1-3; perhaps TRBD1 as D (6 bases). The CDR3 length is 17 residues. The germline V gene has CDR1 GTSNPN and CDR2 SVGIG (reference sequence). V lost 3 bases and J 0 bases, leaving 18 bases between the germline ends.

On this clonotype itself: One end of the junction does not line up with germline, which may come from a read error. This sequence joins TRBV30 and TRBJ2-7, with a possible D match to TRBD1 (6 bases). This CDR3 has 13 amino acids. The V gene's germline CDR1 is GTSNPN and CDR2 SVGIG (reference sequence). CDR3 bases: TGTGCCTGGAGTGTGGCAGGGGTTGACGAGCAGTATTTC. This gives the protein CAWSVAGVDEQYF.

Here the CDR3 reads CASTLRVGDDYTF. The DNA of the CDR3 is TGTGCCAGCACCCTTCGTGTGGGGGATGACTACACCTTC. The chain has TRBV28 and TRBJ1-2, with D possibly TRBD1 on 5 matching bases. The germline gives CDR1 MDHEN, CDR2 SYDVKM. V was shortened by 7 bases and J by 10 bases, with 19 bases between the two germline ends. The CDR3 spans 13 residues.

This clonotype was detected ten times or more. The chain is built from TRBV5-1 and TRBJ1-5; D remains ambiguous. CDR3 length: 13 residues. Germline values: CDR1 SGHRS, CDR2 YFSETQ. V shed 2 bases and J shed 6 bases, with 9 bases lying between them. CDR3 coding DNA: TGCGCCAGCAGCTTAGACGTTGGTCAGCCCCAGCATTTT. Protein product: CASSLDVGQPQHF. Filled out from reference TRBV5-1 and TRBJ1-5, the complete variable domain reads KAGVTQTPRYLIKTRGQQVTLSCSPISGHRSVSWYQQTPGQGLQFLFEYFSETQRNKGNFPGRFSGRQFSNSRSEMNVSTLELGDSALYLCASSLDVGQPQHFGDGTRLSIL.

This clonotype was seen many times. The V gene is TRBV6-5, the J gene TRBJ2-5, with 7 bases fitting TRBD1. J was trimmed by 2 bases and V by 9 bases; bases with no gene match: 6. Per germline, CDR1 MNHEY and CDR2 SVGAGI. The CDR3 has 13 residues. The CDR3 sequence is CASHRDRQETQYF. CDR3 DNA: TGTGCCAGTCACCGGGACAGACAAGAGACCCAGTACTTC.

In its sample, this clonotype was seen a few times. Just one base apart from a much larger clone, this may be a read error. The chain employs TRBV18 and TRBJ2-5, with 7 bases lining up with TRBD2. The CDR3 contains 15 residues. Germline V lookup: CDR1 KGHSH, CDR2 LQKENI. Here the CDR3 reads CASSPGGRVQETRYF. CDR3 DNA sequence: TGTGCCAGCTCACCAGGAGGGAGGGTCCAAGAGACCCGGTACTTC.

This clonotype was counted many times. The J gene is TRBJ2-2, the V gene TRBV27, with a tentative D call TRBD1 (6 bases). The CDR3 extends over 16 amino acids. Germline CDR1 is MNHEY and CDR2 is SMNVEV (reference sequence). The V end was cut by 8 bases, the J end by 6 bases, with 22 bases between. In DNA, the CDR3 is TGTGCCAGCTTAACCACCGGTACAGGGTTTTCCGGGGAGCTGTTTTTT. Translation: CASLTTGTGFSGELFF.

This clonotype was seen only a few times. A single base separates this from a much larger clone, so it may be a read error. The chain uses TRBV3-1 and TRBJ1-2; D perhaps matches TRBD1 (5 bases). Trimming shortened V by 1 base and J by 6 bases, and 12 bases separated the two germline ends. This CDR3 has 14 amino acids. Germline V gives CDR1 LGHDT, CDR2 YNNKEL (reference sequence). The CDR3 is CASSQVRGTNGYTF. The CDR3 DNA sequence: TGTGCCAGCAGCCAAGTAAGGGGCACCAATGGCTACACCTTC.

This clonotype showed up just a few times. The V call is TRBV6-1, the J call TRBJ1-1; 9 bases agree with TRBD1. Trimming removed 5 bases from V and 4 bases from J; junction bases left unmatched: 8. Per the germline V gene, CDR1 is MNHNS and CDR2 is SASEGT. CDR3 size: 15 residues. DNA for the CDR3: TGTGCCAGCAGTCAAGGACAGGGGCGGGCCACTGAAGCTTTCTTT. This translates into CASSQGQGRATEAFF.

This clonotype was counted ten times or more. J is TRBJ2-3 and V is TRBV29-1, with D tentatively TRBD1 or TRBD2 (5 bases each). Trimming left V 3 bases short and J 0 bases short, with 7 bases between. CDR1 SQVTM and CDR2 ANQGSEA come from the germline V gene. This CDR3 contains 13 residues. As DNA, the CDR3 is TGCAGCGTTGATAGGGACAGCACAGATACGCAGTATTTT. Amino acids: CSVDRDSTDTQYF.

This sequence joins TRBV18 and TRBJ2-7; weak D call: TRBD1 (6 bases). V was cut by 4 bases and J by 0 bases, with 10 bases left in between. Germline CDR1 KGHSH, CDR2 LQKENI. The CDR3 covers 14 residues. The CDR3 sequence is CASSRGTPSYEQYF. In DNA form, the CDR3 reads TGTGCCAGCTCACGAGGGACACCCTCCTACGAGCAGTACTTC.

V is TRBV19 and J is TRBJ2-5; D uncertain. CDR1 is LNHDA, CDR2 SQIVND, per germline (reference sequence). The germline V and J ends were trimmed by 1 base and 0 bases, with 12 bases remaining between them. The CDR3 consists of 16 residues. The CDR3: CASSIAGNHYQETQYF. The DNA for the CDR3 is TGTGCCAGTAGTATAGCTGGTAACCATTACCAAGAGACCCAGTACTTC.

This clonotype was counted ten times or more. J is TRBJ2-5 and V is TRBV5-1; weak D call: TRBD2 (5 bases). Germline V gene sequence: CDR1 SGHRS, CDR2 YFSETQ. The ends were cut back, 4 bases at V and 2 bases at J, with 12 bases in the middle. The CDR3 is 14 amino acids. The CDR3: CASSPGPGQETQYF. CDR3 sequence (DNA): TGCGCCAGCAGCCCGGGCCCGGGACAAGAGACCCAGTACTTC.

The V gene is TRBV6-2 or TRBV6-3, the J gene TRBJ2-6; 9 nucleotides align to TRBD1. The CDR3 contains 18 residues. Losses at the gene ends were 0 bases for V and 3 bases for J; bases not matched to a gene: 6. The germline V gene has CDR1 MNHEY and CDR2 SVGEGT. CDR3 amino acids: CASSYSGTGRGGANVLTF. CDR3 sequence (DNA): TGTGCCAGCAGTTACTCCGGGACAGGGCGAGGTGGGGCCAACGTCCTGACTTTC.